These 20 T cell receptor beta chains came from one sample sequenced in a study of blood T cell repertoires in COVID-19. Libraries were prepared by immunoSEQ multiplex PCR; TCRdb keeps only in-frame clonotypes and omits some of them. The profile shows 200,000 to 300,000 clones, around 88% of them singletons. The sequenced sample was peripheral blood. Receptors originate from a woman aged 25 to 45 who had recovered from COVID-19.

This clone has only one observation. The V gene is TRBV2, the J gene TRBJ1-2; TRBD1 might be the D (6 bases). Germline V gene lookup returns CDR1 SNHLY and CDR2 FYNNEI. The V end was cut by 7 bases, the J end by 1 base, with 13 bases between. The CDR3 length is 14 residues. The DNA for the CDR3 is TGTGCCAGCATACTGACGGACAGTAACTATGGCTACACCTTC. Protein sequence: CASILTDSNYGYTF.

This sequence joins TRBV19 and TRBJ2-1; TRBD1 aligns across 10 bases. From germline, CDR1 is LNHDA and CDR2 SQIVND (reference sequence). The CDR3 sequence is 15 residues long. V lost 9 bases and J lost 5; bases outside the gene matches: 10. The CDR3 region has the DNA TGTGCCAGAGGGAGACAGGGGGCGAACAACAATGAGCAGTTCTTC. Amino acids: CARGRQGANNNEQFF.

This chain links TRBV9 with TRBJ2-1; 10 bases agree with TRBD2. V gave up 2 bases and J gave up 6 bases; unmatched junction bases: 5. This CDR3 contains 15 residues. The germline gives CDR1 SGDLS, CDR2 YYNGEE. The CDR3 spells CASSVSAGGLNEQFF. The CDR3 nucleotides are TGTGCCAGCAGCGTTTCAGCGGGGGGGCTCAATGAGCAGTTCTTC. The complete variable domain, with remaining parts taken from reference TRBV9 and TRBJ2-1, reads DSGVTQTPKHLITATGQRVTLRCSPRSGDLSVYWYQQSLDQGLQFLIQYYNGEERAKGNILERFSAQQFPDLHSELNLSSLELGDSALYFCASSVSAGGLNEQFFGPGTRLTVL.

This clone was recorded once. The chain uses TRBV3-1 (or the pseudogene TRBV3-2) and TRBJ1-1, with D unresolved. CDR3 length: 13 residues. Deletions cut 0 bases from V and 11 bases from J, with 13 bases between. Germline V CDR1 and CDR2: LGHDT, YNNKEL (reference sequence). The CDR3, as DNA: TGTGCCAGCAGCCAAGAACGGGTAGGTATGGCTTTCTTT. Translated, it gives CASSQERVGMAFF.

The chain combines TRBV3-1 (or the pseudogene TRBV3-2) with TRBJ2-7; 7 bases are shared with TRBD1. V gave up 4 bases and J gave up 3 bases; unmatched junction bases: 9. Looked up from germline, CDR1 is LGHDT and CDR2 is YNNKEL (reference sequence). This CDR3 region has 15 residues. The CDR3: CASSLYPGDSYEQYF. The CDR3 nucleotides read TGTGCCAGCAGCCTATACCCCGGGGACAGCTACGAGCAGTACTTC.

The chain joins TRBV6-5 to TRBJ1-4; D remains unclear. This CDR3 comprises 13 residues. Germline-derived CDR1 and CDR2 are MNHEY and SVGAGI. The V and J ends lost 6 bases and 8 bases respectively, with 13 bases between them. CDR3: CASRVPGGEKLFF. Here the CDR3 DNA reads TGTGCCAGCAGAGTACCGGGAGGAGAAAAACTGTTTTTT.

The rearrangement links TRBV7-9 to TRBJ2-1; 9 positions match TRBD1. The CDR3 extends over 16 amino acids. Losses at the gene ends were 5 bases for V and 4 bases for J; bases not matched to a gene: 9. CDR1 and CDR2 (germline): SEHNR, FQNEAQ (reference sequence). The CDR3 sequence is CASSRVGQGRYNEQFF. The CDR3, as DNA: TGTGCCAGCAGCCGTGTGGGACAGGGAAGATACAATGAGCAGTTCTTC.

This clone appeared a single time. V usage is TRBV5-1 and J usage is TRBJ1-1; TRBD1 agrees at 8 bases. The CDR3 is 14 amino acids. The trim removed 1 base at V and 5 bases at J, leaving 4 bases unmatched. Germline V gives CDR1 SGHRS, CDR2 YFSETQ. CDR3 nucleotide sequence: TGCGCCAGCAGCTTGAACAGGGGGATTACTGAAGCTTTCTTT. Translating it yields CASSLNRGITEAFF.

This chain links TRBV11-2 with TRBJ2-7; 7 bases fit TRBD2. Germline CDR1 SGHAT, CDR2 FQNNGV. V dropped 3 bases and J dropped 3; count of bases not matched to a gene: 8. This CDR3 has 15 residues. CDR3 nucleotide sequence: TGTGCCAGCAGCTTTGAGCGGGGTCCCTACTACGAGCAGTACTTC. The encoded protein is CASSFERGPYYEQYF.

The chain links TRBV6-4 to TRBJ1-1; D gene unclear. V shed 6 bases and J shed 5 bases, with 4 bases lying between them. CDR1 and CDR2 (germline): MRHNA, SNTAGT. The CDR3 runs to 10 residues. This CDR3 is CASSPTEAFF. The CDR3 bases are TGTGCCAGCAGCCCAACTGAAGCTTTCTTT.

V and J are TRBV19 and TRBJ2-6, with TRBD2 matching 7 bases. This CDR3 has 15 residues. The germline gives CDR1 LNHDA, CDR2 SQIVND (reference sequence). V trimming: 7 bases; J trimming: 0 bases; junction bases outside the gene matches: 3. CDR3 coding DNA: TGTGCCAGTACCCCGGGGGGCTCTGGGGCCAACGTCCTGACTTTC. It is translated as CASTPGGSGANVLTF.

The genes are TRBV6-6 and TRBJ2-5; 11 bases agree with TRBD1. The CDR3 consists of 15 residues. J lost 5 bases, V lost 6 bases, and 8 bases had no gene match. The germline V gene encodes CDR1 MNHNY and CDR2 SVGAGI (reference sequence). CDR3 residues: CASSSPGQGDETQYF. CDR3 sequence (DNA): TGTGCCAGCAGCTCTCCGGGACAGGGGGACGAGACCCAGTACTTC.

V gene TRBV6-4 combines with J gene TRBJ1-5; D not certain. CDR1 is MRHNA, CDR2 SNTAGT, per germline. The CDR3 is made up of 13 amino acids. The ends were cut back, 2 bases at V and 3 bases at J, with 5 bases in the middle. For the CDR3, the DNA is TGTGCCAGCAGTGACGGCTCCAATCAGCCCCAGCATTTT. This codes for CASSDGSNQPQHF.

The gene calls are TRBV29-1 and TRBJ1-2, with a weak D call TRBD1 (6 bases). CDR1 is SQVTM and CDR2 is ANQGSEA in the germline V gene. The CDR3 spans 14 residues. V lost 6 bases and J 1 base, leaving 15 bases between the germline ends. In nucleotides, the CDR3 is TGCAGCGTCGTCCGGGACACAAATAACTATGGCTACACCTTC. Translated, it gives CSVVRDTNNYGYTF. Based on the CDR3 plus reference TRBV29-1 and TRBJ1-2, the full variable domain is SAVISQKPSRDICQRGTSLTIQCQVDSQVTMMFWYRQQPGQSLTLIATANQGSEATYESGFVIDKFPISRPNLTFSTLTVSNMSPEDSSIYLCSVVRDTNNYGYTFGSGTRLTVV.

This chain connects TRBV5-4 to TRBJ1-2; TRBD1 agrees at 8 bases. There are 12 residues in the CDR3. Germline-derived CDR1 and CDR2 are SGHNT and YYREEE (reference sequence). V was pared by 3 bases and J by 6 bases, with 1 base of the junction left unmatched. DNA of the CDR3: TGTGCCAGCAGCTCGACAGGGGATGGCTACACCTTC. This gives the protein CASSSTGDGYTF.

The chain combines TRBV9 with TRBJ1-6, with 9 nucleotides matching TRBD1. The CDR3 has 14 residues. The germline V gene encodes CDR1 SGDLS and CDR2 YYNGEE. J lost 8 bases, V lost 3 bases, and 3 bases had no gene match. The CDR3 region has the DNA TGTGCCAGCAGCGCCGGGACAGGGTATTCACCCCTCCACTTT. It translates to CASSAGTGYSPLHF.

This chain links TRBV29-1 with TRBJ2-3; D may be TRBD2 (6 bases). V lost 4 bases and J 2 bases, leaving 13 bases between the germline ends. The CDR3 loop spans 14 amino acids. The germline CDR1 and CDR2 sequences are SQVTM and ANQGSEA. DNA for the CDR3: TGCAGCGTTGGGTTCGGGACTGTCACAGATACGCAGTATTTT. This translates into CSVGFGTVTDTQYF.

This rearrangement joins TRBV19 to TRBJ2-1, with 9 bases identical to TRBD2. There are 13 residues in the CDR3. In germline, CDR1 is LNHDA, CDR2 SQIVND (reference sequence). Trimming cost V 1 base and J 14 bases; bases outside gene matches: 6. This CDR3 reads CASSIVAGEVEFF. CDR3 in DNA: TGTGCCAGTAGTATAGTAGCGGGGGAAGTTGAGTTCTTC.

CDR3 protein: CATSVGLGHEQFF. CDR3 nucleotide sequence: TGTGCCACCAGTGTGGGACTAGGGCATGAGCAGTTCTTC. The chain employs TRBV24-1 and TRBJ2-1; TRBD2 aligns across 8 bases. CDR3 length: 13 residues. The V gene's germline CDR1 is KGHDR and CDR2 SFDVKD. Losses at the gene ends were 5 bases for V and 8 bases for J; bases not matched to a gene: 4.

The chain links TRBV5-6 to TRBJ1-5, with D uncertain. CDR3 length: 16 residues. Germline CDR1 and CDR2: SGHDT and YYEEEE. Trimming left V 0 bases short and J 7 bases short, with 17 bases between. The DNA for the CDR3 is TGTGCCAGCAGCTTGGGTTGGTCAGCCCCTAGGCAGCCCCAGCATTTT. It is translated as CASSLGWSAPRQPQHF.